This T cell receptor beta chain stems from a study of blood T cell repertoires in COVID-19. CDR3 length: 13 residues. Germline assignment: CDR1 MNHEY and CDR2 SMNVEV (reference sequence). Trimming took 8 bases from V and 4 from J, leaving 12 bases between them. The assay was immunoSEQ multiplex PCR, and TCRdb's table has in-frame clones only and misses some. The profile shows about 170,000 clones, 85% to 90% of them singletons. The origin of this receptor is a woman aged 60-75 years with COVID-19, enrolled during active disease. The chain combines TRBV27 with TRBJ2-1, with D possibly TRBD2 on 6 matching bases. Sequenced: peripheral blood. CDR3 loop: CASFAGPYNEQFF. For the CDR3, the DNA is TGTGCCAGCTTCGCGGGACCTTACAATGAGCAGTTCTTC.